This T cell receptor beta chain was recovered during a study of blood T cell repertoires in COVID-19. In the study overall: From the United States, Italy and Spain came samples of acute and convalescent COVID-19.

Assay: immunoSEQ multiplex PCR; the TCRdb copy retains only in-frame clones and omits some. Among about 100,000 clones listed, around four fifths were seen once. Input material: peripheral blood. This receptor was identified in a woman between 65 and 79 years old with acute or convalescent COVID-19.

CDR3 region: CAWSVGASGYTF. The DNA for the CDR3 is TGTGCCTGGAGTGTCGGTGCTTCGGGCTACACCTTC. J is TRBJ1-2 and V is TRBV30; D remains ambiguous. This CDR3 comprises 12 residues. CDR1 and CDR2 (germline): GTSNPN, SVGIG (reference sequence). Trimming stripped 0 bases from V and 8 bases from J, with 10 bases between. The entire variable domain, with the rest obtained from reference TRBV30 and TRBJ1-2, is as follows: SQTIHQWPATLVQPVGSPLSLECTVEGTSNPNLYWYRQAAGRGLQLLFYSVGIGQISSEVPQNLSASRPQDRQFILSSKKLLLSDSGFYLCAWSVGASGYTFGSGTRLTVV.